This TCR beta chain was sequenced in a study of T cells in Graves' hyperthyroidism and ophthalmopathy. V was pared by 0 bases and J by 5 bases, with 11 bases between. The length of the CDR3 is 14 residues. CDR1 and CDR2 (germline): SGHDT, YYEEEE. This clonotype showed up just a few times. TCR beta CDR3 regions were amplified from RNA. HTBI primers were used for first-round RT-PCR of the TCR CDR3. TCRdb re-called the multiplex PCR reads with MiXCR, one entry per CDR3 protein. The sample lists roughly 740,000 distinct CDR3 sequences; about 16% were seen once. Sample: blood. This receptor was obtained from a man aged 18-30 years with Graves' hyperthyroidism. V is TRBV5-6 and J is TRBJ2-5, with unresolved D. The DNA of the CDR3 is TGTGCCAGCAGCTTGGTAGCCCGCCGGGAGACCCAGTACTTC. This sequence encodes CASSLVARRETQYF.